The 10 T cell receptor beta chains given below trace back to one sample, sequenced in a study of T cells in Graves' hyperthyroidism and ophthalmopathy (dated by TCRdb to about 2019). The method was multiplex PCR. Data came from an Illumina HiSeq 2000. TCR beta CDR3 regions were amplified from RNA transcripts. The TCR CDR3 was subjected to a first round of RT-PCR using the HTBI primer set and the Qiagen OneStep RT-PCR kit. TCRdb cleaned the public reads at Q25 with fastp, built clones with MiXCR and kept in-frame beta chains. All rows with the same CDR3 protein become a single entry with the most common DNA and genes. The sample table holds hundreds of thousands of distinct CDR3 sequences, of which about 16% were seen once. The ten top clones hold around 30% of the sample. The sequenced sample consisted of blood. The receptors derive from a woman younger than 30 with Graves' ophthalmopathy.

Ten or more counts support this clonotype. The CDR3 region has the DNA TGTGCCAGCAGCTTGGGGACTAGCGGGTGGTCCAATGAGCAGTTCTTC. It yields the protein CASSLGTSGWSNEQFF. The rearrangement links TRBV5-5 to TRBJ2-1; 11 bases line up with TRBD2. Germline V CDR1 and CDR2: SGHKS, YYEKEE (reference sequence). The length of the CDR3 is 16 residues. V trimming: 0 bases; J trimming: 6 bases; junction bases outside the gene matches: 5.

Many counts were recorded for this clonotype. This chain connects TRBV6-2 or TRBV6-3 to TRBJ2-1; no clear D. Trimming left V 2 bases short and J 9 bases short, with 11 bases between. Per the germline V gene, CDR1 is MNHEY and CDR2 is SVGEGT. The CDR3 runs 13 residues. The CDR3 sequence: CASSYQASREQFF. In DNA form, the CDR3 reads TGTGCCAGCAGTTACCAGGCCAGTCGTGAGCAGTTCTTC.

In its sample, this clonotype was seen many times. This rearrangement joins TRBV13 to TRBJ2-5; perhaps TRBD2 as D (6 bases). V was trimmed by 4 bases and J by 0 bases, leaving 9 bases between them. Per the germline V gene, CDR1 is PRHDT and CDR2 is FYEKMQ (reference sequence). CDR3 length equals 14 residues. CDR3 residues: CASSSGRNQETQYF. The CDR3 nucleotides are TGTGCCAGCAGCTCCGGGAGAAACCAAGAGACCCAGTACTTC.

This clonotype occurred many times. The genes are TRBV6-2 or TRBV6-3 and TRBJ2-7; a weak D match, TRBD2 (5 bases). Trimming cost V 0 bases and J 3 bases, with 9 bases left between them. There are 14 residues in the CDR3. Germline V gene lookup returns CDR1 MNHEY and CDR2 SVGEGT. The CDR3 protein is CASSYSGLFYEQYF. Here the CDR3 DNA reads TGTGCCAGCAGTTACTCAGGACTCTTCTACGAGCAGTACTTC.

This clonotype has a count of ten or more. The rearrangement uses TRBV28 and TRBJ2-4; TRBD1 aligns across 7 bases. Germline CDR1 is MDHEN and CDR2 is SYDVKM. Germline trimming cut 7 bases from V and 1 base from J; bases unmatched to any gene: 10. The CDR3 extends over 16 amino acids. DNA for the CDR3: TGTGCCAGCAACTCACCGACAGGGTGGGCCAAAAACATTCAGTACTTC. Protein: CASNSPTGWAKNIQYF.

This clonotype was detected ten times or more. The rearrangement links TRBV5-1 to TRBJ2-2; TRBD1 aligns across 7 bases. The V and J ends lost 4 bases and 0 bases, in that order; junction bases with no gene match: 6. Germline V lookup: CDR1 SGHRS, CDR2 YFSETQ. The CDR3 is 16 amino acids. CDR3 loop: CASSKLGTANTGELFF. CDR3 DNA sequence: TGCGCCAGCAGCAAACTCGGGACAGCGAACACCGGGGAGCTGTTTTTT.

In this sample, this clonotype turned up many times. V is TRBV7-9 and J is TRBJ2-1; 7 bases are shared with TRBD1. This CDR3 has 19 residues. J gave up 0 bases and V 0 bases, and 11 bases lay outside the gene matches. CDR1 SEHNR and CDR2 FQNEAQ come from the germline V gene (reference sequence). DNA for the CDR3: TGTGCCAGCAGCTTAGCTTGGGACAGCATCACGAGCTCCTACAATGAGCAGTTCTTC. As protein: CASSLAWDSITSSYNEQFF.

This clonotype turned up a few times. The chain couples TRBV24-1 to TRBJ1-2; TRBD1 aligns across 10 bases. This CDR3 has 14 amino acids. Germline V gene lookup returns CDR1 KGHDR and CDR2 SFDVKD. V trimming: 4 bases; J trimming: 10 bases; junction bases outside the gene matches: 8. CDR3 loop: CATSDPGTGEVYTF. As DNA, the CDR3 is TGTGCCACCAGTGACCCCGGGACAGGGGAAGTCTACACCTTC.

This clonotype was counted ten times or more. The V gene is TRBV6-1, the J gene TRBJ1-1; D unresolved. Trimming removed 7 bases from V and 6 bases from J, with 18 bases in between. CDR1 and CDR2 (germline): MNHNS, SASEGT. The CDR3 is made up of 14 amino acids. CDR3 sequence (DNA): TGTGCCAGCAAATCTTCTTTTTCCGTTCCTGAAGCTTTCTTT. Protein product: CASKSSFSVPEAFF.

This clonotype was observed at least ten times. With a much larger clone just one base away, this may be a read error. V and J are TRBV6-5 and TRBJ2-7; no firm D call. The CDR3 has 12 amino acids. Germline loops: CDR1 MNHEY, CDR2 SVGAGI. V lost 2 bases, J lost 2 bases, and 4 bases lay in between. The CDR3, as DNA: TGTGCCAGCAGTTACCGCACCTACGAGCAGTACTTC. It specifies CASSYRTYEQYF.